This entry features one TCR beta chain sequence. The target of this receptor is not known. There are no base qualities to consult, and no much larger clone falls within one base. This record comes from a study of shared clonotypes between healthy human individuals (dated by TCRdb to 2019 to 2021). In the study overall: The cohort comprised two women and a few men aged 18 to 49 years. Per donor, three plates each were used for CD4 naive and CD4 memory, two for CD8 naive, and one for CD8 memory. To estimate repertoire size and how much clonotypes are shared between individuals, the study performed deep sequencing of blood TCR repertoires from roughly five healthy adults. Per donor, leukapheresis produced somewhere between about 0.9 and 9.5 billion PBMCs. Libraries were prepared and TCR repertoires were sequenced by different laboratories using diverse techniques, in order to increase sequencing depth and limit assay-specific biases.

The germline ends are 6 bases apart after V is trimmed by 2 bases and J by 6 bases. There are 12 amino acids in the CDR3, from cysteine to phenylalanine inclusive. CDR3 DNA only is kept here, 36 bases in frame from base 1. The germline V gene supplies CDR1 SGHDT and CDR2 YYEEEE. Healthy HIV-negative adults with no recently reported acute infections or vaccinations were included as donors. All donors were Caucasian adults living in Nashville, Tennessee, USA. CD4+ T cells were enriched by magnetic negative selection; naive cells were then positively selected on CD45RA, and the negative fraction formed the memory subset. Blood was obtained by leukapheresis, after which PBMCs were separated by Ficoll-Histopaque density gradient centrifugation and cryopreserved in liquid nitrogen vapor phase. Analytical flow cytometry was used to check the purity and quantity of every magnetically sorted T cell population. Each sorted fraction had its genomic DNA isolated and then quantified by UV absorbance on a Nanodrop 2000c.

Using the deep immunoSEQ assay, TCR CDR3 regions were amplified from genomic DNA by multiplex PCR. Genomic DNA extracted from each cell subset was distributed evenly over all wells of several immunoSEQ 96-well plates, and each plate served as one replicate. Each replicate PCR for sorted subsets received about 220 ng genomic DNA, equal to tens of thousands of T cell genomes. Purified libraries were measured with a Qubit 3.0 fluorometer, size-checked on a Bioanalyzer 2100, and measured again with the KAPA Library Quantification kit. Every immunoSEQ 96-well plate was sequenced on a separate single-read 150-cycle Illumina NextSeq 550 flow cell. The source study handled its data this way. Because only junctional sequences without quality scores were contained in the immunoSEQ output, filtering matching that applied to full-length reads could not be performed. To assign V/J genes and CDR3, sequences were annotated against IMGT germline references using PyIR, a Python wrapper for IgBLAST v1.9. Any read was removed if the V/J assignment was weak (E-value above 1e-6), the CDR3 was missing, or the read contained stop codons, out-of-frame junctions, or ambiguous translated residues. A V3J clonotype was defined by an identical inferred V gene, J gene, and CDR3 amino acid sequence. To compute the percentage overlap between repertoires, the number of shared unique clonotypes was divided by the size of the smaller repertoire. Repertoire richness was assessed with RTK rarefaction, the Chao1 estimator, and Recon v2.1 estimates of unobserved clonotypes. Generation probabilities were computed with OLGA for all TCRbeta clonotypes obtained by the gDNA method from a handful of donors. TCRdb limited this immuneACCESS table to in-frame rearrangements with V and J called. A share of clones is missing; checked studies link under half to unresolved V genes, and the rest is unexplained. The DNA gave D and trimming, while V, J and clone size come from that table. Here the sample has 1,400,000 or so clones; 98% occur a single time. Of the sample, about 0.34% falls within the top ten clones.

The research as a whole found: Only blood was sampled, and tissue TCR repertoires likely differ from those in blood. Across four donors, 5% to 6% of naive CD4, approximately 3.6% of naive CD8, about 2.3% of memory CD4, and 0.4% of memory CD8 clonotypes were shared. Clonotypes shared by all four sorted-subset donors showed higher generation probabilities than non-shared clonotypes. Pairwise subsampling indicated that sequencing depth was expected to affect the degree of clonotype sharing among donors. Naive subsets generally had larger estimated clonotype richness than memory subsets. Incomplete sequencing was indicated by rarefaction of sorted-subset datasets, despite the large sequencing depth. Because the study included only a small number of donors, the genetic and exposure-history diversity represented was limited.

This sequence originates from a man aged 30 to 39 in good health. The source material was naive CD4+ T cells sorted from blood. Interpreted using the paper, the cell subset or site label stands for: CD45RA+ positively selected. The chain uses TRBV5-6 and TRBJ2-1; the D segment is perhaps TRBD1 or TRBD2, each sharing 5 matched bases. The CDR3 protein: CASSFGANEQFF. The DNA sequence reads TGTGCCAGCAGCTTCGGGGCCAATGAGCAGTTCTTC.